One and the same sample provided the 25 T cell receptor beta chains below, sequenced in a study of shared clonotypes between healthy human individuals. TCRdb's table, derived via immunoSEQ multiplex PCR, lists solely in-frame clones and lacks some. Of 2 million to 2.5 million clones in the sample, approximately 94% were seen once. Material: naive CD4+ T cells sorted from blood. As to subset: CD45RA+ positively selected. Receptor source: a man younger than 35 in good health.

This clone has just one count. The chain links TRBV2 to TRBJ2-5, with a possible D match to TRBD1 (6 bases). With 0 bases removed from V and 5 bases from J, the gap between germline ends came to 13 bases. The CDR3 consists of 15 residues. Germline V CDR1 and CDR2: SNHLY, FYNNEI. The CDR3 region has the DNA TGTGCCAGCAGTGAAGCCGGACAGATGACCGAGACCCAGTACTTC. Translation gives CASSEAGQMTETQYF. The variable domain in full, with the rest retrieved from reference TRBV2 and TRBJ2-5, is EPEVTQTPSHQVTQMGQEVILRCVPISNHLYFYWYRQILGQKVEFLVSFYNNEISEKSEIFDDQFSVERPDGSNFTLKIRSTKLEDSAMYFCASSEAGQMTETQYFGPGTRLLVL.

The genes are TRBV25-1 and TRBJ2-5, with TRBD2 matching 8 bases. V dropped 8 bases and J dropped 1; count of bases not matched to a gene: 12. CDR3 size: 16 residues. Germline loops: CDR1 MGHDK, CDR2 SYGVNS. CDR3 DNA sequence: TGTGCCAGCGGCCTGGGGGCGGGGGGCTCCCAAGAGACCCAGTACTTC. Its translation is CASGLGAGGSQETQYF.

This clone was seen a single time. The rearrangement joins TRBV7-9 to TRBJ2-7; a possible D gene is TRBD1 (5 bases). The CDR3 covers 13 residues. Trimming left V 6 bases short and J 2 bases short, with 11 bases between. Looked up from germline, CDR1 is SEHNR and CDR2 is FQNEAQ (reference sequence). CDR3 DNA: TGTGCCAGCAGGCCTCAGGGCACCTACGAGCAGTACTTC. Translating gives CASRPQGTYEQYF.

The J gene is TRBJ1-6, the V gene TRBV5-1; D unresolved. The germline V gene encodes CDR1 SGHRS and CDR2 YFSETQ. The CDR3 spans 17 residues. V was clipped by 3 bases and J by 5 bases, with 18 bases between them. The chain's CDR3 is CASSSSLTGTNNSPLHF. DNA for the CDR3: TGCGCCAGCAGCTCTTCGCTCACGGGAACTAATAATTCACCCCTCCACTTT.

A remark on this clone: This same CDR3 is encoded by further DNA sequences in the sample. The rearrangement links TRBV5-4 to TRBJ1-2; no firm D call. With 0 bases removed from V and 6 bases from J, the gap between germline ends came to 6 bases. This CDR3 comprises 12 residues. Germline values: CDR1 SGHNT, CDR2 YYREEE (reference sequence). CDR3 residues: CASSLAGDGYTF. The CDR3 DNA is TGTGCCAGCAGCTTGGCCGGCGATGGCTACACCTTC.

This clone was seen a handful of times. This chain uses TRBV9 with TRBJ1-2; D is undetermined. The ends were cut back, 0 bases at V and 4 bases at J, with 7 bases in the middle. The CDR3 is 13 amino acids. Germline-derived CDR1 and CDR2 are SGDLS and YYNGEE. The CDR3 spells CASSVVYSYGYTF. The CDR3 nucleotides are TGTGCCAGCAGCGTAGTCTACAGCTATGGCTACACCTTC. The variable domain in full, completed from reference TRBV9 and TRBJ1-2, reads DSGVTQTPKHLITATGQRVTLRCSPRSGDLSVYWYQQSLDQGLQFLIQYYNGEERAKGNILERFSAQQFPDLHSELNLSSLELGDSALYFCASSVVYSYGYTFGSGTRLTVV.

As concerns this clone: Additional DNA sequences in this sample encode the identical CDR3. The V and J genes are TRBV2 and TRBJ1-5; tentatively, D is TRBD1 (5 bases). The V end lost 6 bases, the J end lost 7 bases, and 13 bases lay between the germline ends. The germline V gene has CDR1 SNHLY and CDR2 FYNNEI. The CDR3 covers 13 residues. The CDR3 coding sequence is TGTGCCAGCAGGGGACGGGAGGGACAGCCCCAGCATTTT. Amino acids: CASRGREGQPQHF.

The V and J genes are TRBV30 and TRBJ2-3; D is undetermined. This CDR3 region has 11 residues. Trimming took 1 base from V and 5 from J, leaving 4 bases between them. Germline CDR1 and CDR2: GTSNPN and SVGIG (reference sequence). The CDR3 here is CAWSGQDTQYF. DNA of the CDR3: TGTGCCTGGAGTGGGCAAGATACGCAGTATTTT.

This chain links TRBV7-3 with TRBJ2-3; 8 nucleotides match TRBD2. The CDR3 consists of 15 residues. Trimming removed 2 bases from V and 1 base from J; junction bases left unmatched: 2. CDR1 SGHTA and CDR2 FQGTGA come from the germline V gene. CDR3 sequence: CASSLGGGRTDTQYF. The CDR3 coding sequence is TGTGCCAGCAGCTTAGGCGGGGGGCGCACAGATACGCAGTATTTT.

CDR3 bases: TGTGCCAGCAGCTTAGTTGAGGACGAGCAGTACTTC. Its translation: CASSLVEDEQYF. The rearrangement uses TRBV7-9 and TRBJ2-7; D gene unclear. The V end was cut by 1 base, the J end by 5 bases, with 6 bases between. CDR3 length: 12 amino acids. CDR1 and CDR2 (germline): SEHNR, FQNEAQ (reference sequence). Full variable domain (rest looked up from reference TRBV7-9 and TRBJ2-7): DTGVSQNPRHKITKRGQNVTFRCDPISEHNRLYWYRQTLGQGPEFLTYFQNEAQLEKSRLLSDRFSAERPKGSFSTLEIQRTEQGDSAMYLCASSLVEDEQYFGPGTRLTVT.

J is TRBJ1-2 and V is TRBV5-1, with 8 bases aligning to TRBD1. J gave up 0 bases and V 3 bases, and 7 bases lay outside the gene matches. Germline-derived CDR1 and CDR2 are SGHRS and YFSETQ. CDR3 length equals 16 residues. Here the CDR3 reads CASSSTDRGPNYGYTF. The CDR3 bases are TGCGCCAGCAGCTCAACCGACAGGGGCCCTAACTATGGCTACACCTTC.

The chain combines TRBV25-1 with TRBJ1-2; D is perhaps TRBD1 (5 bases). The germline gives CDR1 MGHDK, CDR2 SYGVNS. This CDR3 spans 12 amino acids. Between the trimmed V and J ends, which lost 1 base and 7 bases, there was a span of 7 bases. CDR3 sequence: CASSESGGGYTF. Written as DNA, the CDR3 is TGTGCCAGCAGTGAATCGGGGGGTGGCTACACCTTC.

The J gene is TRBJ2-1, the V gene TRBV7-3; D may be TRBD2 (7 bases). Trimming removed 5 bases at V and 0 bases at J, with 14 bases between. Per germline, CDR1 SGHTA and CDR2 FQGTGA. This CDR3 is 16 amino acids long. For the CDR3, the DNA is TGTGCCAGCAGCCTCCGGGGGGCAAGCTCCTACAATGAGCAGTTCTTC. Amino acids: CASSLRGASSYNEQFF. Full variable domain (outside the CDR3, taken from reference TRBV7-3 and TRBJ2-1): GAGVSQTPSNKVTEKGKYVELRCDPISGHTALYWYRQSLGQGPEFLIYFQGTGAADDSGLPNDRFFAVRPEGSVSTLKIQRTERGDSAVYLCASSLRGASSYNEQFFGPGTRLTVL.

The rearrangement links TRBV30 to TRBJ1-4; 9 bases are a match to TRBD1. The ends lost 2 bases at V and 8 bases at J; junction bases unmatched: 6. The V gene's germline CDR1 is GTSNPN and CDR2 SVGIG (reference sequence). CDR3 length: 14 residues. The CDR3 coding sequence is TGTGCCTGGAGTAGGGACAGGGCTCGCGAAAAACTGTTTTTT. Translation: CAWSRDRAREKLFF. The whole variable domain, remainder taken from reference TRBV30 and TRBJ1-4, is SQTIHQWPATLVQPVGSPLSLECTVEGTSNPNLYWYRQAAGRGLQLLFYSVGIGQISSEVPQNLSASRPQDRQFILSSKKLLLSDSGFYLCAWSRDRAREKLFFGSGTQLSVL.

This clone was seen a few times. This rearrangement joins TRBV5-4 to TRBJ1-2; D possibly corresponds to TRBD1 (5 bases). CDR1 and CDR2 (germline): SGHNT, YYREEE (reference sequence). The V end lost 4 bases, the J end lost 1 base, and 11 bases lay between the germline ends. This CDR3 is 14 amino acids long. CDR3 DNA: TGTGCCAGCAGCCCGAGAGGGGATAACTATGGCTACACCTTC. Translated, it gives CASSPRGDNYGYTF.

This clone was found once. The CDR3 DNA sequence: TGCGCCAGCAGCATACACAGAGGTCAAGAGACCCAGTACTTC. This encodes CASSIHRGQETQYF. This chain uses TRBV5-1 with TRBJ2-5; unclear D gene. The germline V gene has CDR1 SGHRS and CDR2 YFSETQ. The CDR3 totals 14 residues. The V end was cut by 4 bases, the J end by 2 bases, with 12 bases between.

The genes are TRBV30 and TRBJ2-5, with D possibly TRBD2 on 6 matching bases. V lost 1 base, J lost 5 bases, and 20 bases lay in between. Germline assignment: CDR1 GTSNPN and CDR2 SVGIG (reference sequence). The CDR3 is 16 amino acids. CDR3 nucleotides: TGTGCCTGGAGTGCCGGGGGACGGGGCTCTCGGGAGACCCAGTACTTC. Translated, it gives CAWSAGGRGSRETQYF.

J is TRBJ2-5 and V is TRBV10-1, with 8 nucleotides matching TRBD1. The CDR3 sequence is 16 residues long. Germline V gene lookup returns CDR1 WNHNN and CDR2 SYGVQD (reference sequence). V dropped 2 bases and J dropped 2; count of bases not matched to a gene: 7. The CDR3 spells CASSEAWGQAQETQYF. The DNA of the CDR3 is TGCGCCAGCAGTGAGGCTTGGGGACAGGCTCAAGAGACCCAGTACTTC.

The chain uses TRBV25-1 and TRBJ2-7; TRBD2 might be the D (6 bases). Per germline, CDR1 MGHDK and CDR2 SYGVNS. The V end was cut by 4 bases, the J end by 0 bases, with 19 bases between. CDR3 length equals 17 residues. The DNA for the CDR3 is TGTGCCAGCAGTGTAGGGGAGGTCAGAACATACTCCTACGAGCAGTACTTC. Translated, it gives CASSVGEVRTYSYEQYF.

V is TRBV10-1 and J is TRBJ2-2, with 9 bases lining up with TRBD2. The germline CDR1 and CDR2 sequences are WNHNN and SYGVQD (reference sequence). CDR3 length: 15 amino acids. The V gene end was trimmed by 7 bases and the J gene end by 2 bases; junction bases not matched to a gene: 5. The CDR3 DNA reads TGCGCCAGCAATCCTAGCGGGATCAACACCGGGGAGCTGTTTTTT. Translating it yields CASNPSGINTGELFF.

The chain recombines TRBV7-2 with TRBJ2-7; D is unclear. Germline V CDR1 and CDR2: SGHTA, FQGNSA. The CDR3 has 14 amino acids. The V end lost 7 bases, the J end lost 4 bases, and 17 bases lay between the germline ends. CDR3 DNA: TGTGCCAGCACCGAACACCCTAGTTTATACGAGCAGTACTTC. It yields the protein CASTEHPSLYEQYF.

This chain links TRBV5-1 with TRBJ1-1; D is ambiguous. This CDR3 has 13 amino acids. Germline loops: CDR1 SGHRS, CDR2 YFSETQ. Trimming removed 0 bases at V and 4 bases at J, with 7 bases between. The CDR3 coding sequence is TGCGCCAGCAGCTTGGAACAGCCCACTGAAGCTTTCTTT. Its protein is CASSLEQPTEAFF.

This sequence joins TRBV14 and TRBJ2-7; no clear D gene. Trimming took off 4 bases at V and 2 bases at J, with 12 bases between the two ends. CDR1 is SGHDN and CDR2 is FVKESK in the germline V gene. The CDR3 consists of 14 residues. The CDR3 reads CASSPLARTYEQYF. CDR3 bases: TGTGCCAGCAGCCCCCTCGCGCGGACCTACGAGCAGTACTTC.

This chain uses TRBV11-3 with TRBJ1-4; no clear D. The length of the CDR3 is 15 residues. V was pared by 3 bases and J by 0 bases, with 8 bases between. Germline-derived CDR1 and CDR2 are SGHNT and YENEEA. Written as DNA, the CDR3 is TGTGCCAGCAGCTTGGGCCTTGCAACTAATGAAAAACTGTTTTTT. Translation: CASSLGLATNEKLFF.

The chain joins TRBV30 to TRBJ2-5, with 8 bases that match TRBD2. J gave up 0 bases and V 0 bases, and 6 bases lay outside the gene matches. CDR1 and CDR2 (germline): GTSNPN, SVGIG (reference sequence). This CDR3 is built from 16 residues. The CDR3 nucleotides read TGTGCCTGGAGTGTCGGGGTAGCGGGGTACCAAGAGACCCAGTACTTC. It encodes CAWSVGVAGYQETQYF. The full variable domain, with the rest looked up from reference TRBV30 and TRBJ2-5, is SQTIHQWPATLVQPVGSPLSLECTVEGTSNPNLYWYRQAAGRGLQLLFYSVGIGQISSEVPQNLSASRPQDRQFILSSKKLLLSDSGFYLCAWSVGVAGYQETQYFGPGTRLLVL.